A selection of T cell receptor beta chains follows, all from one sample in a study of blood T cell repertoires in COVID-19. The assay was immunoSEQ multiplex PCR, and TCRdb's table has in-frame clones only and misses some. The data contain around 220,000 clones, 82% of them seen just once; the ten biggest clones take up roughly 4.6%. Sequencing used peripheral blood. These receptors were collected from a woman aged 80 or over with active or convalescent COVID-19. Both conserved end residues are trimmed from each CDR3. The order of the fields is V gene, CDR3 protein.

TRBV5-1 | ASRLQGGASYEQY
TRBV28 | ASSSGAVLPNTEAF
TRBV6-4 | ASSRDRGNYGYT
TRBV24-1 | ATSDTTGAGVEKLF
TRBV5-6 | ASSFRISNYGYT
TRBV3-1/TRBV3-2 | ASSQEGRIAGLQETQY
TRBV5-4 | ASSLRTGGVYEQY
TRBV2 | ASSVTRDRGRSGYT
TRBV6-6 | ASIPDRGGSEAF
TRBV5-4 | ASSFGGQGLNEKLF
TRBV10-2 | ASRGTAAYEQY
TRBV4-1 | ASSQEAAGQGAFGNTIY
TRBV6-6 | ASSYRGNQPQH
TRBV6-5 | ASSSQGANTGELF
TRBV11-3 | ASSLGTTYGYNEQF
TRBV5-1 | ASSFGGWGDTEAF
TRBV4-1 | ASSQDGREGYNEQF
TRBV12-3/TRBV12-4 | ASSPRQGVEQY
TRBV4-1 | ASSQEGLAAYNEQF
TRBV7-9 | ASSLDSDQPQH
TRBV25-1 | ASNTPGTGLTEAF
TRBV5-4 | ASSLGRGGSYEQY
TRBV3-1/TRBV3-2 | ASSYKGLATDTQY
TRBV9 | ASSVIVAGEQF
TRBV7-9 | ASSPALAGQETQY
TRBV7-8 | ASSLASGTTSSYEQY
TRBV12-5 | ASGWGQNTGELF
TRBV5-1 | ASSLGQSAYEQY
TRBV27 | ASSLGQAYNEQF
TRBV30 | AWSVEGVHGYT
TRBV3-1/TRBV3-2 | ASSTLGQTEAF
TRBV4-1 | ASSQDLGGLWH
TRBV18 | ASSRTGGANEKLF
TRBV6-1 | ASSEGTAGGNTIY
TRBV24-1 | ATSAYSNQPQH
TRBV29-1 | SVDTGMDQPQH
TRBV19 | ASDMGLNSNQPQH
TRBV3-1/TRBV3-2 | ASSQSSRRGNTQY
TRBV5-1 | ASSLDAGGRSYEQY
TRBV10-3 | AISESGTGGQPQH
TRBV7-9 | ASSPQGVNTGELF
TRBV30 | AWSVGGTIVNEQF
TRBV7-9 | ASKDRETTGELF
TRBV5-5 | ASSSGVAGAFNEQY
TRBV5-1 | ASSQNRANEQF
TRBV19 | ASSPGGLTNEKLF
TRBV4-1 | ASSQGTTSGGSTDTQY
TRBV30 | AWSVPSGDYEQY
TRBV28 | ASSFPVTGGRGGQY
TRBV28 | ASSFSSRVSRQPQH
TRBV4-1 | ASSQMEAGANTGELF
TRBV5-6 | ASSSNSNQPQH
TRBV2 | ASSAGGSTDTQY
TRBV3-1/TRBV3-2 | ASSQRGANYGYT
TRBV6-5 | ASPSGTGVSGYT
TRBV20-1 | SASRAPEGTEAF
TRBV9 | ASSVEGGATVDQETQY
TRBV5-1 | ASSSHRPGSPNSPLH
TRBV3-1/TRBV3-2 | ASSQVGVAGPLADTQY
TRBV19 | ASSLAGMEQY